The 9 T cell receptor beta chains in this list originate from one sample, sequenced in a study of shared clonotypes between healthy human individuals. Measured with immunoSEQ multiplex PCR; TCRdb has only the in-frame clones, and not every one. Among 950,000 to 1,300,000 clones, approximately 76% were seen once, and the ten largest hold 1.4% to 1.5%. The sequencing input was memory CD4+ T cells sorted from blood. Noted subset: CD45RA-negative fraction. These receptors all come from a man between 18 and 35 years old in good health.

The chain combines TRBV13 with TRBJ2-5; 10 nucleotides match TRBD2. J was trimmed by 2 bases and V by 5 bases; bases with no gene match: 2. The CDR3 sequence is 14 residues long. Germline CDR1 PRHDT, CDR2 FYEKMQ (reference sequence). DNA of the CDR3: TGTGCCAGCAGCATGACTAGCGGGCAAGAGACCCAGTACTTC. It specifies CASSMTSGQETQYF.

The chain couples TRBV29-1 to TRBJ1-1, with a possible D match to TRBD1 (5 bases). The CDR3 is 15 residues long. Trimming stripped 0 bases from V and 3 bases from J, with 14 bases between. Germline loops: CDR1 SQVTM, CDR2 ANQGSEA. The CDR3 region is CSVEDRAGMHTEAFF. CDR3 in DNA: TGCAGCGTTGAAGATAGGGCAGGGATGCACACTGAAGCTTTCTTT.

The count of this clone is one. This chain connects TRBV6-1 to TRBJ2-7, with 8 bases lining up with TRBD1. The V gene end was trimmed by 6 bases and the J gene end by 7 bases; junction bases not matched to a gene: 5. Germline V gene lookup returns CDR1 MNHNS and CDR2 SASEGT. The CDR3 totals 12 residues. In nucleotides, the CDR3 is TGTGCCAGCAGCCAGGGGGCTGGAGAGCAGTACTTC. Its protein product is CASSQGAGEQYF.

V and J are TRBV6-4 and TRBJ1-2; tentatively, D is TRBD1 (6 bases). The CDR3 consists of 14 residues. V was cut by 6 bases and J by 0 bases, with 11 bases left in between. CDR1 is MRHNA, CDR2 SNTAGT, per germline. CDR3 region: CASRQGPANYGYTF. The CDR3 nucleotides read TGTGCCAGCAGACAGGGTCCGGCTAACTATGGCTACACCTTC.

This chain connects TRBV11-2 to TRBJ2-1; D possibly corresponds to TRBD2 (6 bases). Trimming left V 4 bases short and J 6 bases short, with 10 bases between. CDR3 length equals 13 residues. Germline V gene lookup returns CDR1 SGHAT and CDR2 FQNNGV. The CDR3 loop reads CASSSDGSNEQFF. DNA of the CDR3: TGTGCCAGCAGCTCCGACGGGAGCAATGAGCAGTTCTTC. Variable domain in full (rest from reference TRBV11-2 and TRBJ2-1): EAGVAQSPRYKIIEKRQSVAFWCNPISGHATLYWYQQILGQGPKLLIQFQNNGVVDDSQLPKDRFSAERLKGVDSTLKIQPAKLEDSAVYLCASSSDGSNEQFFGPGTRLTVL.

The V and J genes are TRBV5-6 and TRBJ2-3, with 9 bases lining up with TRBD1. Germline CDR1 is SGHDT and CDR2 is YYEEEE. This CDR3 contains 14 residues. Trimming took 3 bases from V and 8 from J; bases not matched to a gene: 7. CDR3 protein: CASSSGTGTGTQYF. CDR3 nucleotide sequence: TGTGCCAGCAGCTCCGGGACAGGGACGGGTACGCAGTATTTT. The full variable domain, rest sourced from reference TRBV5-6 and TRBJ2-3, is DAGVTQSPTHLIKTRGQQVTLRCSPKSGHDTVSWYQQALGQGPQFIFQYYEEEERQRGNFPDRFSGHQFPNYSSELNVNALLLGDSALYLCASSSGTGTGTQYFGPGTRLTVL.

The chain employs TRBV5-4 and TRBJ2-3; a weak D match, TRBD1 (6 bases). The germline CDR1 and CDR2 sequences are SGHNT and YYREEE (reference sequence). The CDR3 length is 15 residues. V was shortened by 7 bases and J by 1 base, with 16 bases between the two germline ends. CDR3 residues: CASAPGHPRTDTQYF. The CDR3 DNA is TGTGCCAGCGCCCCGGGACACCCACGCACAGATACGCAGTATTTT.

V is TRBV6-5 and J is TRBJ2-3, with TRBD2 identical over 11 bases. CDR1 MNHEY and CDR2 SVGAGI come from the germline V gene. The V and J ends lost 10 bases and 4 bases, in that order; junction bases with no gene match: 10. CDR3 size: 15 residues. The CDR3 spells CAIRPGLAGADTQYF. The CDR3, as DNA: TGTGCCATTCGTCCTGGACTAGCGGGCGCAGATACGCAGTATTTT.

This clone has at least ten counts. V usage is TRBV11-2 and J usage is TRBJ2-3; TRBD2 might be the D (5 bases). This CDR3 comprises 14 residues. Germline loops: CDR1 SGHAT, CDR2 FQNNGV. V shed 5 bases and J shed 2 bases, with 11 bases lying between them. Here the CDR3 reads CASSPGLFTDTQYF. The CDR3 DNA reads as TGTGCCAGCAGCCCCGGACTTTTCACAGATACGCAGTATTTT.